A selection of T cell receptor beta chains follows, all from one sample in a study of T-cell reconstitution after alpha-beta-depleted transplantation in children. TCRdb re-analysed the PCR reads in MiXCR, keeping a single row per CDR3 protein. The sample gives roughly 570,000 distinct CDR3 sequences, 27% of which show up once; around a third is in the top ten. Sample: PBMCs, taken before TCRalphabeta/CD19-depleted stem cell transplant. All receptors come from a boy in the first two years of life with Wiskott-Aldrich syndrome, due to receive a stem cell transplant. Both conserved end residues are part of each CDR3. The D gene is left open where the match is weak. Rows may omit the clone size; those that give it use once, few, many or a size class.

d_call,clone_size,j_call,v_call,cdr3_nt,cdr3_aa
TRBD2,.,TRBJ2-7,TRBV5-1,TGCGCCAGCAGCTTGGAACTAGCGGGAAGGTACGAGCAGTACTTC,CASSLELAGRYEQYF
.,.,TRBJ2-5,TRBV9,TGTGCCAGCAGCGGGGAAGGGCGAAGAGAGACCCAGTACTTC,CASSGEGRRETQYF
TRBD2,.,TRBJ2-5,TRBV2,TGTGCCAGCAGTCAGGGACTAGCGGGGAGTCAAGAGACCCAGTACTTC,CASSQGLAGSQETQYF
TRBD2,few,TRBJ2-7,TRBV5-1,TGCGCCAGCAGCTTGGCAGCGGGAGGCGTCTACGAGCAGTACTTC,CASSLAAGGVYEQYF
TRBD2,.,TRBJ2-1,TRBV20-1,TGCAGTGCTCACCCCCTAGCGGCCTCCTACAATGAGCAGTTCTTC,CSAHPLAASYNEQFF
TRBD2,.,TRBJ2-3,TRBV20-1,TGCAGTGCCAAGAAGGGCGGGGGAGGTACAGATACGCAGTATTTT,CSAKKGGGGTDTQYF
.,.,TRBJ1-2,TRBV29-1,TGCAGCGTGCTCAGGGCGGGAGGCTACACCTTC,CSVLRAGGYTF
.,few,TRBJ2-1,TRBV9,TGTGCCAGCAGCGTAGTTCCGGAAAACAATGAGCAGTTCTTC,CASSVVPENNEQFF
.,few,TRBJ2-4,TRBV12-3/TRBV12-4,TGTGCCAGCAGTTTAGGGAGTAGCGGTCTTACCAAAAACATTCAGTACTTC,CASSLGSSGLTKNIQYF
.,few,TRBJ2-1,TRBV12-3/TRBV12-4,TGTGCCAGCAGCCCCCCGGGGAGCTCCTACAATGAGCAGTTCTTC,CASSPPGSSYNEQFF
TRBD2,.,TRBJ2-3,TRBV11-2,TGTGCCAGCAGCTTAGGTATCCTAGCGGGAGGGGTAACAGATACGCAGTATTTT,CASSLGILAGGVTDTQYF
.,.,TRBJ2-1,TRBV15,TGTGCCACCAGCAGGGAGACGGTGGGTGAGCAGTTCTTC,CATSRETVGEQFF
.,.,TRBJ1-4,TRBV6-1,TGTGCCAGCAGGACAGGAACTAATGAAAAACTGTTTTTT,CASRTGTNEKLFF
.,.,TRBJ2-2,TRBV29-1,TGCAGCGTTGATTATCGCGGATTCGGGGAGCTGTTTTTT,CSVDYRGFGELFF
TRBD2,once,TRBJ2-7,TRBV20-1,TGCAGTGCTCCCCGGGTAGCGGGAGGTCGAGAGCAGTACTTC,CSAPRVAGGREQYF
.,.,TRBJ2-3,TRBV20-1,TGCAGTGCTAGGTTCGTCACAGATACGCAGTATTTT,CSARFVTDTQYF
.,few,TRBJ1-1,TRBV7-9,TGTGCCAGCAGTTCAAATGGAGCTTTCTTT,CASSSNGAFF
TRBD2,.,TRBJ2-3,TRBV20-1,TGCAGTGCTCTGACTAGCGCCGAAGATACGCAGTATTTT,CSALTSAEDTQYF
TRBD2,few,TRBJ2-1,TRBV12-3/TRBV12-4,TGTGCCAGCAGGTCTAGCGGGAGGCGACACAATGAGCAGTTCTTC,CASRSSGRRHNEQFF
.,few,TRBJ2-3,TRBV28,TGTGCCAGCAGTTTATTTCTAGATACGCAGTATTTT,CASSLFLDTQYF
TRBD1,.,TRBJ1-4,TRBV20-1,TGCAGTGCTCGAGAGACAGGGGGGAATGAAAAACTGTTTTTT,CSARETGGNEKLFF
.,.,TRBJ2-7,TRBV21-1,TGTGCCAGCACCTACGAGCAGTACTTC,CASTYEQYF
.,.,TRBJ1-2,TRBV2,TGTGCCAGCAGAAGGGAACAGCTCGGCTACACCTTC,CASRREQLGYTF
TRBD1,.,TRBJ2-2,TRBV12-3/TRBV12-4,TGTACCTGCAGTTTAGACAGGGGTCGGGGGTCGGGCACCGGGGAGCTGTTTTTT,CTCSLDRGRGSGTGELFF
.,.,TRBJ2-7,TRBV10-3,TGTGCCGTCGGTGGGCTAGGGCAGTACTTC,CAVGGLGQYF
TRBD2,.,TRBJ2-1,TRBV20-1,TGCAGTGCTAGAGGTTATAGCGGGAGCTACAATGAGCAGTTCTTC,CSARGYSGSYNEQFF
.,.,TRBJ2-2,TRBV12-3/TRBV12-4,TGTGCCAGCAGACCGGGGACGACTAAGAACACCGGGGAGCTGTTTTTT,CASRPGTTKNTGELFF
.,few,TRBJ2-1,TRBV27,TGTGCCAGCAGTGCAGGGGATTACAATGAGCAGTTCTTC,CASSAGDYNEQFF
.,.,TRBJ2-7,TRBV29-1,TGCAGCGTTTCGGCAGGGGGGGCATACTACGAGCAGTACTTC,CSVSAGGAYYEQYF
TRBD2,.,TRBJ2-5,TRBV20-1,TGCAGTGCTAGAGATCCTAGCGGGGGGGGTATCCAGTACTTC,CSARDPSGGGIQYF